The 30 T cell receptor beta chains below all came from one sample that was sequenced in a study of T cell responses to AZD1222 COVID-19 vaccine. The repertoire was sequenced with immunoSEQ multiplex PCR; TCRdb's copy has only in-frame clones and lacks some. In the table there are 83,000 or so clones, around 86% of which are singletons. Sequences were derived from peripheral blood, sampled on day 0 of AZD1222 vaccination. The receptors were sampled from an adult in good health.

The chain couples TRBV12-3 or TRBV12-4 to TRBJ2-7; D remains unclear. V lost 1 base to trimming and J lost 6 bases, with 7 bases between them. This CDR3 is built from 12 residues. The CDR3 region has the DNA TGTGCCAGCAGTTTAGGGTTCGGCGAGCAGTACTTC. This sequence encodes CASSLGFGEQYF.

CDR3 region: CASSWAGLSGYEQYF. The DNA for the CDR3 is TGTGCCAGCAGTTGGGCGGGACTGTCGGGCTACGAGCAGTACTTC. The rearrangement uses TRBV28 and TRBJ2-7, with D possibly being TRBD2 (6 bases). Germline V CDR1 and CDR2: MDHEN, SYDVKM. The CDR3 runs 15 residues. With 4 bases removed from V and 3 bases from J, the gap between germline ends came to 16 bases.

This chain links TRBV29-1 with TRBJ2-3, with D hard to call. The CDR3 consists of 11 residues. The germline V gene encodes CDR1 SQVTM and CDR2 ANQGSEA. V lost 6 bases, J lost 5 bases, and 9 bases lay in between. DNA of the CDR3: TGCAGCGTCAGTGTTCGAGATACGCAGTATTTT. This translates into CSVSVRDTQYF.

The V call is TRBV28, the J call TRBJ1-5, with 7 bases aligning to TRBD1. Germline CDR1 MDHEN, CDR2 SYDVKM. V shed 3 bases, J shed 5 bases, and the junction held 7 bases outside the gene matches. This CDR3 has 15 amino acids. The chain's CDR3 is CASSLGRTGHQPQHF. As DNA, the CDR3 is TGTGCCAGCAGTTTGGGTCGGACAGGCCATCAGCCCCAGCATTTT.

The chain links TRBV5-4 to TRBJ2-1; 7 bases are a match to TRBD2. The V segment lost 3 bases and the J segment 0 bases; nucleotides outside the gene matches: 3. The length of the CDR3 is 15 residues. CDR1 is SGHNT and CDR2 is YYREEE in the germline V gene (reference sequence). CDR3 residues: CASSSGGGSYNEQFF. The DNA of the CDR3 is TGTGCCAGCAGCTCGGGCGGGGGCTCCTACAATGAGCAGTTCTTC. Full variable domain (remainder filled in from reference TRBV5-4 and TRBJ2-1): ETGVTQSPTHLIKTRGQQVTLRCSSQSGHNTVSWYQQALGQGPQFIFQYYREEENGRGNFPPRFSGLQFPNYSSELNVNALELDDSALYLCASSSGGGSYNEQFFGPGTRLTVL.

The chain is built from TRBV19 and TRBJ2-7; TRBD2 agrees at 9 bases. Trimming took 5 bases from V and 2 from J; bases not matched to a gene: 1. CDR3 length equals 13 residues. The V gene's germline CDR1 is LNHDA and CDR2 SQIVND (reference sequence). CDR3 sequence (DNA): TGTGCCAGTAGTTTAGCGGGAGCCTACGAGCAGTACTTC. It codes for CASSLAGAYEQYF.

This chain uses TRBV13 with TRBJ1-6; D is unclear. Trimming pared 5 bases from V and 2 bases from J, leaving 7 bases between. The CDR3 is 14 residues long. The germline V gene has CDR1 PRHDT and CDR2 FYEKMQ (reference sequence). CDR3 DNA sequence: TGTGCCAGCAGCCCCCGGGCCTATAATTCACCCCTCCACTTT. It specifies CASSPRAYNSPLHF.

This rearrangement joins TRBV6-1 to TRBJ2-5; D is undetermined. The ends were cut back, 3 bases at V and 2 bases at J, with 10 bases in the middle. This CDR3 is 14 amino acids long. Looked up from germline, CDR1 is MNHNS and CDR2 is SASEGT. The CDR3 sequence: CASSEDRTQETQYF. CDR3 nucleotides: TGTGCCAGCAGTGAGGATAGAACTCAAGAGACCCAGTACTTC.

The CDR3 region has the DNA TGTGCCTGGAGTACAGGGGGCTTTCGGGGGCCCCAGCATTTT. Protein: CAWSTGGFRGPQHF. The chain carries TRBV30 and TRBJ1-5, with 9 positions matching TRBD1. This CDR3 spans 14 amino acids. Per germline, CDR1 GTSNPN and CDR2 SVGIG (reference sequence). V was clipped by 2 bases and J by 9 bases; unmatched bases: 8.

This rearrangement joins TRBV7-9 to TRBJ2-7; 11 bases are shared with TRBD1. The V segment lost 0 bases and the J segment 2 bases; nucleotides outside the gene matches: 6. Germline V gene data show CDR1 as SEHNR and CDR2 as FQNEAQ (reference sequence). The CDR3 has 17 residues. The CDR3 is CASSLAGTGGVAYEQYF. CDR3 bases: TGTGCCAGCAGCTTAGCGGGGACAGGGGGTGTAGCCTACGAGCAGTACTTC.

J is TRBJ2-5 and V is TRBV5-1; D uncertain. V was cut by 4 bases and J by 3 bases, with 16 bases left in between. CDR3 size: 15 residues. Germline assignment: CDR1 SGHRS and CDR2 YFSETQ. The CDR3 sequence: CASSVLVTVEETQYF. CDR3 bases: TGCGCCAGCAGCGTGCTGGTTACAGTAGAAGAGACCCAGTACTTC.

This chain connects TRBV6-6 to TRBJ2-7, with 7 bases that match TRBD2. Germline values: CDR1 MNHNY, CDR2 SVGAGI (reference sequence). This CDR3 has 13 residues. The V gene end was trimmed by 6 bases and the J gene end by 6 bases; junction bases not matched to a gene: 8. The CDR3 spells CASRATSVVEQYF. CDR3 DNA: TGTGCCAGCAGAGCTACTAGCGTAGTCGAGCAGTACTTC.

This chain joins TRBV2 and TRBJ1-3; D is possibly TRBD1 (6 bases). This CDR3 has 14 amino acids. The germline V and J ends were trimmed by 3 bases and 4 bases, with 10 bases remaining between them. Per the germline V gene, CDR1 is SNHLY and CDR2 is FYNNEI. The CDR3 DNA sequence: TGTGCCAGCAGTGATCAGGGACACGGAAACACCATATATTTT. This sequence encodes CASSDQGHGNTIYF. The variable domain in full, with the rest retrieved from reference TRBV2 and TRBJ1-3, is EPEVTQTPSHQVTQMGQEVILRCVPISNHLYFYWYRQILGQKVEFLVSFYNNEISEKSEIFDDQFSVERPDGSNFTLKIRSTKLEDSAMYFCASSDQGHGNTIYFGEGSWLTVV.

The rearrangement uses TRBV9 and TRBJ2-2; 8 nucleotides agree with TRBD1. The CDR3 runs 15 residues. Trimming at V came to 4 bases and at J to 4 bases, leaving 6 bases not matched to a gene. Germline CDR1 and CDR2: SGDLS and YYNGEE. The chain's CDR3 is CASSTRQGTTGELFF. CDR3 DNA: TGTGCCAGCAGCACCCGACAGGGGACCACCGGGGAGCTGTTTTTT.

The CDR3 region is CASSSPGGAGSPLHF. Here the CDR3 DNA reads TGTGCCAGCAGTTCCCCAGGGGGCGCAGGTTCACCCCTCCACTTT. The chain combines TRBV27 with TRBJ1-6, with 8 nucleotides matching TRBD1. J was trimmed by 9 bases and V by 4 bases; bases with no gene match: 8. Germline V gene sequence: CDR1 MNHEY, CDR2 SMNVEV (reference sequence). This CDR3 is 15 amino acids long.

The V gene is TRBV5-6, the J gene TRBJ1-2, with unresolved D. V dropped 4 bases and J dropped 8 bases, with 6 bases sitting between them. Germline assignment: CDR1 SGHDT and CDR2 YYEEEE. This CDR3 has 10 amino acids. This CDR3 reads CASSPPGYTF. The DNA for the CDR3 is TGTGCCAGCAGCCCCCCCGGCTACACCTTC.

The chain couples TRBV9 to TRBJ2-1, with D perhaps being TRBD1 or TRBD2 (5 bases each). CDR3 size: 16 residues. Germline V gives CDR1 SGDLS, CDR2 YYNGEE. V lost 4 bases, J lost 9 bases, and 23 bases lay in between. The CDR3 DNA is TGTGCCAGCAGCCCCCGGGGTGTGGCAGGGCACACTGAGCAGTTCTTC. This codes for CASSPRGVAGHTEQFF.

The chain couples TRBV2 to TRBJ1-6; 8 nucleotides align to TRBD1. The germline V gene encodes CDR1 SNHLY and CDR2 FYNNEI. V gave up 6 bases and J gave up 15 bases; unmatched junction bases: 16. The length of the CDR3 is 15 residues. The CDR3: CASSAPGQGPSHLHF. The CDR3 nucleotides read TGTGCCAGCAGCGCCCCAGGACAGGGCCCAAGCCACCTCCACTTT. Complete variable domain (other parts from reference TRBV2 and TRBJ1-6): EPEVTQTPSHQVTQMGQEVILRCVPISNHLYFYWYRQILGQKVEFLVSFYNNEISEKSEIFDDQFSVERPDGSNFTLKIRSTKLEDSAMYFCASSAPGQGPSHLHFGNGTRLTVT.

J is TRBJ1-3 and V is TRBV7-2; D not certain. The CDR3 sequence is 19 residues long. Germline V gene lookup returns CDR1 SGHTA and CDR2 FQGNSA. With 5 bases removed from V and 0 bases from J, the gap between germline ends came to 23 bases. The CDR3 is CASSATPRLLWSSGNTIYF. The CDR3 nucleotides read TGTGCCAGCAGCGCAACCCCCCGCCTGTTGTGGAGCTCTGGAAACACCATATATTTT.

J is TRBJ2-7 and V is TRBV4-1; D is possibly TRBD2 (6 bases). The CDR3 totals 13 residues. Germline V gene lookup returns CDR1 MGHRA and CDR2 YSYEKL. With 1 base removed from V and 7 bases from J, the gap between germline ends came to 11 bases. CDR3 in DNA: TGCGCCAGCAGCCAAGCGGGGGTGGGGGAGCAGTACTTC. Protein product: CASSQAGVGEQYF.

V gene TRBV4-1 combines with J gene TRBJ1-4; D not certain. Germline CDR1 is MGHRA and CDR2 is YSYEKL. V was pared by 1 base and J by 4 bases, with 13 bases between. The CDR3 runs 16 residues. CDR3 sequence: CASSQGYGGFNEKLFF. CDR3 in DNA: TGCGCCAGCAGCCAAGGTTATGGAGGCTTTAATGAAAAACTGTTTTTT.

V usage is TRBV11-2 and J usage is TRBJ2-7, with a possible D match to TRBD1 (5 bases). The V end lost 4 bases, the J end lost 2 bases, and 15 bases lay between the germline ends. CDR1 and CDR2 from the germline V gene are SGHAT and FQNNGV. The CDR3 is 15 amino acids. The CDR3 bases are TGTGCCAGCAGCTCCGTAAGAAGGGGAACCTACGAGCAGTACTTC. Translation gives CASSSVRRGTYEQYF.

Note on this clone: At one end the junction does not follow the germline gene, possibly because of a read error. In nucleotides, the CDR3 is TGTGCTAGTGGGTTGGGGGGGAGTCAAGATACGCAGTATTTT. This sequence encodes CASGLGGSQDTQYF. V usage is TRBV12-5 and J usage is TRBJ2-3, with 7 bases identical to TRBD2. The germline V gene encodes CDR1 LGHNT and CDR2 FRNRAP. CDR3 length: 14 amino acids.

This chain's CDR3 is CASSSRQGGTQYF. Here the CDR3 DNA reads TGTGCCAGCAGCTCGAGACAGGGAGGGACCCAGTACTTC. V usage is TRBV11-2 and J usage is TRBJ2-5, with a tentative D call TRBD1 (7 bases). The CDR3 runs to 13 residues. With 4 bases removed from V and 7 bases from J, the gap between germline ends came to 13 bases. Looked up from germline, CDR1 is SGHAT and CDR2 is FQNNGV.

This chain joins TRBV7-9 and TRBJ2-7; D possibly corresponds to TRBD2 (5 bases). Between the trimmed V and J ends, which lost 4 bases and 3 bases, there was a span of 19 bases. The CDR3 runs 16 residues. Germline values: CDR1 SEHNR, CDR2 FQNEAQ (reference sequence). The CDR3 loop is CASSSPLGLADYEQYF. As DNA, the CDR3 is TGTGCCAGCAGCTCACCTCTTGGGCTAGCTGACTACGAGCAGTACTTC.

The CDR3 DNA follows: TGTGCCTGGAGGGGGAGCTCTGGAAACACCATATATTTT. Residues: CAWRGSSGNTIYF. The gene calls are TRBV30 and TRBJ1-3; D gene uncertain. Germline lookup yields CDR1 GTSNPN and CDR2 SVGIG (reference sequence). The CDR3 has 13 residues. V lost 3 bases and J 0 bases, leaving 6 bases between the germline ends.

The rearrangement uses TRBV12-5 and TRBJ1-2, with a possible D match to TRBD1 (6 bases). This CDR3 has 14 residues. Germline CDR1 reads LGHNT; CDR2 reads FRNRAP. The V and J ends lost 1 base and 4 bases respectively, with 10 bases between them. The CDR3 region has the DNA TGTGCTAGTGGTTTGGCCGGGGGCGGCTATGGCTACACCTTC. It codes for CASGLAGGGYGYTF.

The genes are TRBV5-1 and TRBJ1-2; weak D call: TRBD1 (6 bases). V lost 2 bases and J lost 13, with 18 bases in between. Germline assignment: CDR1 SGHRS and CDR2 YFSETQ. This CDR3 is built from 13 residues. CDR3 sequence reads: CASSFRQEAGGTF. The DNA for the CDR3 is TGCGCCAGCAGCTTCCGACAGGAGGCTGGGGGCACCTTC.

The CDR3 here is CASSLGDRGIYGYTF. The CDR3 nucleotides are TGTGCCAGCAGTTTGGGGGACAGGGGGATATATGGCTACACCTTC. The chain has TRBV28 and TRBJ1-2; 11 positions match TRBD1. Germline V gives CDR1 MDHEN, CDR2 SYDVKM. The CDR3 is 15 amino acids. V shed 3 bases, J shed 5 bases, and the junction held 5 bases outside the gene matches.

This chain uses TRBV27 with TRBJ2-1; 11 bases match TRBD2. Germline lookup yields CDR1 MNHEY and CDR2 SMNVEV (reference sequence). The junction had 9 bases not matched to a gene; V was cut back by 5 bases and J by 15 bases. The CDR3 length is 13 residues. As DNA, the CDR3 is TGTGCCAGCAGTCCCCAACCCCTAGCGGGAGGGTTCTTC. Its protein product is CASSPQPLAGGFF.